Shown below are 9 T cell receptor beta chains from a single sample sequenced in a study of shared clonotypes between healthy human individuals (TCRdb year 2020). The library came from the immunoSEQ multiplex PCR assay. TCRdb took this table from immuneACCESS and kept in-frame rearrangements with V and J called. Such tables lack part of the clones; where checked against another copy, unresolved V genes explain under half of the gap, and the rest is unexplained. The sample table records approximately 240,000 clones; over 60% of these occur just once. Of the sample, 11% falls within the top ten clones. Specimen: memory CD4+ T cells sorted from blood. The cell subset or site label corresponds to: CD45RA-negative fraction. The receptors stem from a man aged 25-40 years in good health.

The chain joins TRBV27 to TRBJ2-7; D is ambiguous. V gave up 8 bases and J gave up 3 bases, with 20 bases separating them. The CDR3 has 15 amino acids. Per the germline V gene, CDR1 is MNHEY and CDR2 is SMNVEV (reference sequence). CDR3 sequence reads: CASQPPRSSNYEQYF. CDR3 nucleotides: TGTGCCAGCCAGCCCCCAAGATCGAGCAACTACGAGCAGTACTTC.

This chain connects TRBV5-1 to TRBJ2-7, with D possibly matching TRBD1 (6 bases). Trimming shortened V by 4 bases and J by 7 bases, and 15 bases separated the two germline ends. In germline, CDR1 is SGHRS, CDR2 YFSETQ. The CDR3 totals 13 residues. The CDR3 nucleotides read TGCGCCAGCAGCCTGCAGATAGGACAGGAGCAGTACTTC. Translation gives CASSLQIGQEQYF.

The J gene is TRBJ2-2, the V gene TRBV18; D is undetermined. CDR1 KGHSH and CDR2 LQKENI come from the germline V gene. The CDR3 sequence is 17 residues long. Trimming shortened V by 0 bases and J by 1 base, and 12 bases separated the two germline ends. The CDR3 here is CASSPPGLRLNTGELFF. CDR3 sequence (DNA): TGTGCCAGCTCACCACCTGGGCTCCGGCTGAACACCGGGGAGCTGTTTTTT.

The rearrangement links TRBV11-2 to TRBJ2-5; D unclear. The germline V gene has CDR1 SGHAT and CDR2 FQNNGV. Trimming took off 1 base at V and 5 bases at J, with 17 bases between the two ends. The CDR3 loop spans 16 amino acids. CDR3 sequence reads: CASSLGSLSETETQYF. The CDR3 DNA follows: TGTGCCAGCAGCTTAGGGAGTTTGTCGGAAACCGAGACCCAGTACTTC.

The chain recombines TRBV10-1 with TRBJ2-5; D ambiguous. The ends were cut back, 3 bases at V and 5 bases at J, with 4 bases in the middle. The CDR3 totals 11 residues. Germline CDR1 WNHNN, CDR2 SYGVQD (reference sequence). The CDR3: CASSDFETQYF. CDR3 sequence (DNA): TGCGCCAGCAGTGATTTCGAGACCCAGTACTTC.

CDR3: CASSRDRFVAYEQYF. In DNA, the CDR3 is TGTGCCAGTAGTCGGGACAGATTCGTGGCCTACGAGCAGTACTTC. V is TRBV19 and J is TRBJ2-7; 7 bases fit TRBD1. The germline CDR1 and CDR2 sequences are LNHDA and SQIVND (reference sequence). CDR3 length: 15 residues. Trimming took 5 bases from V and 2 from J; bases not matched to a gene: 9. The full variable domain, rest sourced from reference TRBV19 and TRBJ2-7, is DGGITQSPKYLFRKEGQNVTLSCEQNLNHDAMYWYRQDPGQGLRLIYYSQIVNDFQKGDIAEGYSVSREKKESFPLTVTSAQKNPTAFYLCASSRDRFVAYEQYFGPGTRLTVT.

In this sample, this clone turned up a few times. This chain connects TRBV5-1 to TRBJ1-2; D is perhaps TRBD1 (5 bases). The CDR3 consists of 12 residues. Germline CDR1 SGHRS, CDR2 YFSETQ. V shed 0 bases and J shed 8 bases, with 8 bases lying between them. The CDR3 bases are TGCGCCAGCAGCTTGGTAGGGGACGGCTACACCTTC. It encodes CASSLVGDGYTF.

The rearrangement uses TRBV11-2 and TRBJ2-4, with D possibly being TRBD2 (5 bases). Germline V CDR1 and CDR2: SGHAT, FQNNGV. V dropped 1 base and J dropped 8 bases, with 12 bases sitting between them. The CDR3 loop spans 14 amino acids. The CDR3 bases are TGTGCCAGCAGCTTAGCCCCGAGGGTCTACATTCAGTACTTC. It specifies CASSLAPRVYIQYF.

This clone was seen a handful of times. The J gene is TRBJ2-1, the V gene TRBV6-6; 9 bases fit TRBD1. CDR1 MNHNY and CDR2 SVGAGI come from the germline V gene (reference sequence). V shed 6 bases and J 4 bases; nucleotides not matched to a gene: 4. This CDR3 region has 14 residues. CDR3 residues: CASSDRGFYNEQFF. The CDR3 DNA reads as TGTGCCAGCAGCGACAGGGGGTTTTACAATGAGCAGTTCTTC.